The present entry profiles one TCR beta chain with its context. Its cognate antigen is unknown. Profiling relied on immunoSEQ multiplex PCR, and the TCRdb table lists in-frame clones only, not all of them. The table includes tens of thousands of clones, approximately 73% detected once. The data stem from a study of CD4 T cells in relation to SARS-CoV-2 and coronaviruses. Before the COVID-19 pandemic, during about 2010-2019, CD4+ T cells were taken from unexposed donors. Isolation of CD4+ T cells took place after around eleven days in culture. What was sequenced was CD4+ T cells from PBMCs, cultured in vitro. This receptor was identified in a human donor in good health.

CDR3 loop: CAALGTRGNTIYF. Written as DNA, the CDR3 is TGTGCCGCCCTAGGGACTCGCGGAAACACCATATATTTT. The V and J genes are TRBV10-3 and TRBJ1-3, with D tentatively TRBD1 (5 bases). Trimming removed 11 bases at V and 4 bases at J, with 15 bases between. This CDR3 region has 13 residues. Per germline, CDR1 ENHRY and CDR2 SYGVKD.